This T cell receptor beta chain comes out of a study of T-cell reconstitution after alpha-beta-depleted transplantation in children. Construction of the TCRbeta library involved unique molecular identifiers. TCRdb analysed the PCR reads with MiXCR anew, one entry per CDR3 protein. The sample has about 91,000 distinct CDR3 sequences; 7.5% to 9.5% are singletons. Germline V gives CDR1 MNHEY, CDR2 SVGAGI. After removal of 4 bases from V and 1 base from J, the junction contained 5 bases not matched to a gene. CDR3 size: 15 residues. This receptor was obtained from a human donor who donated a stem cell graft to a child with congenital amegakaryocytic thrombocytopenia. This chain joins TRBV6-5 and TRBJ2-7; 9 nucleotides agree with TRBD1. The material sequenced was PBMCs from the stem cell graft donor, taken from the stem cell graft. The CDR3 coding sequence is TGTGCCAGCAGTTCCCCGGGACAGGGATCCTACGAGCAGTACTTC. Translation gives CASSSPGQGSYEQYF.